This T cell receptor beta chain is drawn from a study of T cells in Graves' hyperthyroidism and ophthalmopathy. Study information: Peripheral blood was obtained at initial diagnosis, preceding any treatment.

V lost 7 bases and J lost 2, with 11 bases in between. The CDR3 contains 13 residues. Germline values: CDR1 SEHNR, CDR2 FQNEAQ (reference sequence). This clonotype was seen ten or more times. The CDR3 regions of TCR beta were amplified from RNA transcripts. The study used the HTBI primer set for a first-round RT-PCR of the TCR CDR3. TCRdb re-called the multiplex PCR reads through MiXCR, storing one row per CDR3 protein. This repertoire shows roughly 500,000 distinct CDR3 sequences, roughly 22% found once; its top ten account for approximately 49%. The clonotype originates from a woman in her seventies with Graves' ophthalmopathy. The sample consisted of blood. The rearrangement links TRBV7-9 to TRBJ1-2; D might be TRBD1 (5 bases). CDR3 sequence reads: CASTLPGNYGYTF. CDR3 nucleotides: TGTGCCAGCACCCTCCCAGGGAACTATGGCTACACCTTC. Full variable domain (outside the CDR3, taken from reference TRBV7-9 and TRBJ1-2): DTGVSQNPRHKITKRGQNVTFRCDPISEHNRLYWYRQTLGQGPEFLTYFQNEAQLEKSRLLSDRFSAERPKGSFSTLEIQRTEQGDSAMYLCASTLPGNYGYTFGSGTRLTVV.